These 29 T cell receptor beta chains were sequenced from one sample in a study of OX40 agonist ivuxolimab in advanced cancers. Only in-frame clones appear in the TCRdb table, and some are missing; sequencing was by immunoSEQ multiplex PCR. The sample records about 68,000 clones, about 85% being singletons. This specimen was CD4+ or CD8+ T cells sorted from blood, taken in a trial of the OX40 agonist ivuxolimab. The source of these receptors is an adult with an advanced solid tumor such as melanoma, head and neck, liver or kidney cancer.

The rearrangement joins TRBV6-1 to TRBJ1-5; 7 nucleotides align to TRBD1. V dropped 5 bases and J dropped 4; count of bases not matched to a gene: 8. There are 15 residues in the CDR3. Germline CDR1 reads MNHNS; CDR2 reads SASEGT. The CDR3 sequence: CASSTTGSPNQPQHF. CDR3 coding DNA: TGTGCCAGCAGTACGACAGGGAGTCCAAATCAGCCCCAGCATTTT.

This clone was picked up one time. The chain links TRBV7-2 to TRBJ1-5, with TRBD1 matching 7 bases. V was clipped by 5 bases and J by 6 bases; unmatched bases: 7. Per germline, CDR1 SGHTA and CDR2 FQGNSA. The CDR3 loop spans 14 amino acids. The DNA of the CDR3 is TGTGCCAGCAGCCCAGGGGGAGGGATTCAGCCCCAGCATTTT. Its translation: CASSPGGGIQPQHF.

V gene TRBV19 combines with J gene TRBJ1-4; 9 positions match TRBD1. V dropped 10 bases and J dropped 3; count of bases not matched to a gene: 9. From germline, CDR1 is LNHDA and CDR2 SQIVND (reference sequence). The CDR3 spans 15 residues. CDR3 sequence reads: CATQGQGLSNEKLFF. CDR3 sequence (DNA): TGTGCCACCCAAGGACAGGGGTTATCTAATGAAAAACTGTTTTTT. The whole variable domain, filled in from reference TRBV19 and TRBJ1-4, reads DGGITQSPKYLFRKEGQNVTLSCEQNLNHDAMYWYRQDPGQGLRLIYYSQIVNDFQKGDIAEGYSVSREKKESFPLTVTSAQKNPTAFYLCATQGQGLSNEKLFFGSGTQLSVL.

V is TRBV10-3 and J is TRBJ1-2; D may be TRBD1 (5 bases). CDR1 ENHRY and CDR2 SYGVKD come from the germline V gene. The V end was cut by 0 bases, the J end by 5 bases, with 13 bases between. CDR3 length equals 15 residues. The CDR3 spells CAISESEGVVYGYTF. For the CDR3, the DNA is TGTGCCATCAGTGAGTCGGAAGGGGTGGTTTATGGCTACACCTTC.

The chain has TRBV2 and TRBJ2-7, with TRBD1 matching over 7 bases. The CDR3 loop spans 15 amino acids. The J segment lost 4 bases and the V segment lost 5 bases, leaving 11 bases of the junction unmatched. Germline-derived CDR1 and CDR2 are SNHLY and FYNNEI. Written as DNA, the CDR3 is TGTGCCAGCAGTAAAGAGGGGGCGCAGGGATACGAGCAGTACTTC. Residues: CASSKEGAQGYEQYF. Combining the CDR3 with reference TRBV2 and TRBJ2-7 gives the whole variable domain EPEVTQTPSHQVTQMGQEVILRCVPISNHLYFYWYRQILGQKVEFLVSFYNNEISEKSEIFDDQFSVERPDGSNFTLKIRSTKLEDSAMYFCASSKEGAQGYEQYFGPGTRLTVT.

CDR3 residues: CASSSAPLGSGANVLTF. CDR3 bases: TGTGCCAGCAGCTCCGCCCCTCTAGGCTCTGGGGCCAACGTCCTGACTTTC. This rearrangement joins TRBV5-6 to TRBJ2-6; D gene unclear. The germline gives CDR1 SGHDT, CDR2 YYEEEE. The germline V and J ends were trimmed by 3 bases and 0 bases, with 13 bases remaining between them. This CDR3 has 17 amino acids.

As for this clone: The junction and the germline gene differ at one end; a read error may be behind it. The CDR3 nucleotides are TGTGCTAGCAGCTTAGGGCGCTCGCAAGCGAACACCGGGGAGCTGTTTTTT. Translation: CASSLGRSQANTGELFF. V usage is TRBV7-7 and J usage is TRBJ2-2; D is undetermined. CDR3 length: 17 residues. Germline V lookup: CDR1 SSHAT, CDR2 FNYEAQ (reference sequence).

This sequence joins TRBV29-1 and TRBJ2-7; 12 nucleotides line up with TRBD2. The CDR3 loop spans 14 amino acids. V trimming: 4 bases; J trimming: 2 bases; junction bases outside the gene matches: 3. Germline V CDR1 and CDR2: SQVTM, ANQGSEA. The CDR3, as DNA: TGCAGCGTTGTTTGGACTAGCGGGGCCTACGAGCAGTACTTC. Translating it yields CSVVWTSGAYEQYF.

The CDR3 region is CASSLSSYGYTF. CDR3 bases: TGTGCCAGCAGCTTAAGTAGCTATGGCTACACCTTC. This sequence joins TRBV7-2 and TRBJ1-2; no clear D gene. Germline loops: CDR1 SGHTA, CDR2 FQGNSA. The CDR3 extends over 12 amino acids. V was shortened by 2 bases and J by 4 bases, with 5 bases between the two germline ends.

Note on this clone: At one boundary the junction diverges from the germline segment, which might be a read error. The V and J genes are TRBV6-5 and TRBJ1-5; D gene unclear. Germline-derived CDR1 and CDR2 are MNHEY and SVGAGI. CDR3 length: 15 residues. The CDR3 coding sequence is TGTGCCAGCAGTTACGGTCTAAGTAGCGATCAGCCCCAGCATTTT. Encoded protein: CASSYGLSSDQPQHF.

The chain has TRBV18 and TRBJ2-3, with D possibly being TRBD2 (6 bases). The length of the CDR3 is 14 residues. Germline CDR1 and CDR2: KGHSH and LQKENI. V lost 5 bases, J lost 3 bases, and 12 bases lay in between. The CDR3 is CASSRGLTTDTQYF. The CDR3 DNA follows: TGTGCCAGCTCAAGGGGACTTACTACAGATACGCAGTATTTT.

This chain uses TRBV25-1 with TRBJ1-4; D is uncertain. The CDR3 sequence is 13 residues long. Germline V gene data show CDR1 as MGHDK and CDR2 as SYGVNS. Deletions cut 3 bases from V and 6 bases from J, with 8 bases between. The CDR3 loop is CASSDSGDEKLFF. CDR3 coding DNA: TGTGCCAGCAGTGATTCCGGGGATGAAAAACTGTTTTTT.

V gene TRBV5-8 combines with J gene TRBJ2-1, with 11 bases aligning to TRBD2. V dropped 0 bases and J dropped 4; count of bases not matched to a gene: 6. The germline gives CDR1 SGHTS, CDR2 YDEGEE. The CDR3 has 17 residues. In DNA form, the CDR3 reads TGTGCCAGCAGCTTGGTCCTCTCTAGCGGGGGGTACAATGAGCAGTTCTTC. Encoded protein: CASSLVLSSGGYNEQFF.

J is TRBJ1-1 and V is TRBV7-6; TRBD1 matches 9 bases. V shed 5 bases and J 4 bases; nucleotides not matched to a gene: 17. The CDR3 contains 18 residues. The germline V gene has CDR1 SGHVS and CDR2 FNYEAQ. DNA of the CDR3: TGTGCCAGCAGCCCTAGAGCCCCCACAGGGGGCGGACGCACTGAAGCTTTCTTT. Translating gives CASSPRAPTGGGRTEAFF.

The chain has TRBV2 and TRBJ1-3, with unresolved D. Per germline, CDR1 SNHLY and CDR2 FYNNEI. This CDR3 has 14 amino acids. V lost 1 base to trimming and J lost 3 bases, with 7 bases between them. The CDR3, as DNA: TGTGCCAGCAGTGAAGGGAGTATTGGAAACACCATATATTTT. This gives the protein CASSEGSIGNTIYF.

The table lists this clone with a count of one. The chain recombines TRBV7-9 with TRBJ1-4, with 11 positions matching TRBD1. Trimming cost V 3 bases and J 8 bases; bases outside gene matches: 2. CDR3 length equals 14 residues. Germline CDR1 and CDR2: SEHNR and FQNEAQ (reference sequence). This CDR3 is CASSLGQGEEKLFF. The CDR3 DNA sequence: TGTGCCAGCAGCTTGGGACAGGGGGAGGAAAAACTGTTTTTT. The full variable domain, completed using reference TRBV7-9 and TRBJ1-4, is DTGVSQNPRHKITKRGQNVTFRCDPISEHNRLYWYRQTLGQGPEFLTYFQNEAQLEKSRLLSDRFSAERPKGSFSTLEIQRTEQGDSAMYLCASSLGQGEEKLFFGSGTQLSVL.

This chain connects TRBV9 to TRBJ2-7; 7 bases are shared with TRBD1. CDR3 length: 14 residues. Trimming cost V 0 bases and J 2 bases; bases outside gene matches: 2. Looked up from germline, CDR1 is SGDLS and CDR2 is YYNGEE. CDR3 DNA: TGTGCCAGCAGCGTAGACAGGGGCACCTACGAGCAGTACTTC. It codes for CASSVDRGTYEQYF.

The chain recombines TRBV9 with TRBJ1-3; D is undetermined. CDR3 length equals 16 residues. CDR1 is SGDLS and CDR2 is YYNGEE in the germline V gene. The V gene lost 7 bases and the J gene lost 4 bases, with 21 bases spanning the gap. CDR3 region: CASAIDDSNLGNTIYF. The DNA of the CDR3 is TGTGCCAGCGCAATTGATGACTCGAACCTAGGAAACACCATATATTTT. Full variable domain (rest looked up from reference TRBV9 and TRBJ1-3): DSGVTQTPKHLITATGQRVTLRCSPRSGDLSVYWYQQSLDQGLQFLIQYYNGEERAKGNILERFSAQQFPDLHSELNLSSLELGDSALYFCASAIDDSNLGNTIYFGEGSWLTVV.

The CDR3 sequence is CASSLVHRDQPQHF. CDR3 in DNA: TGTGCCAGCAGCTTAGTTCATAGGGATCAGCCCCAGCATTTT. The V call is TRBV7-8, the J call TRBJ1-5; unclear D gene. V was shortened by 1 base and J by 5 bases, with 9 bases between the two germline ends. Germline V gene data show CDR1 as SGHVS and CDR2 as FQNEAQ. CDR3 size: 14 residues.

This clone came up once. This rearrangement joins TRBV6-1 to TRBJ2-1; a weak D match, TRBD1 (6 bases). This CDR3 contains 14 residues. Trimming removed 7 bases from V and 3 bases from J, with 13 bases in between. Germline V gene lookup returns CDR1 MNHNS and CDR2 SASEGT. The DNA for the CDR3 is TGTGCCAGCACCGCAGGGGTGAGCTACAATGAGCAGTTCTTC. Translating it yields CASTAGVSYNEQFF.

V and J are TRBV5-4 and TRBJ2-5; D not resolved. The CDR3 spans 14 residues. Per germline, CDR1 SGHNT and CDR2 YYREEE (reference sequence). V lost 4 bases to trimming and J lost 4 bases, with 14 bases between them. CDR3 bases: TGTGCCAGCAGCCCTGGTGGGGTCGCAGAGACCCAGTACTTC. Amino acids: CASSPGGVAETQYF.

This chain joins TRBV7-9 and TRBJ2-3; 7 bases are a match to TRBD1. CDR1 is SEHNR and CDR2 is FQNEAQ in the germline V gene (reference sequence). This CDR3 is built from 15 residues. The V gene end was trimmed by 7 bases and the J gene end by 3 bases; junction bases not matched to a gene: 10. CDR3 bases: TGTGCCAGCAACCGCGGACAGGTGAGGACAGATACGCAGTATTTT. Its translation: CASNRGQVRTDTQYF. Full variable domain (remainder filled in from reference TRBV7-9 and TRBJ2-3): DTGVSQNPRHKITKRGQNVTFRCDPISEHNRLYWYRQTLGQGPEFLTYFQNEAQLEKSRLLSDRFSAERPKGSFSTLEIQRTEQGDSAMYLCASNRGQVRTDTQYFGPGTRLTVL.

CDR3 region: CASSPGQGNGYTF. The CDR3 DNA sequence: TGTGCCAGCAGCCCTGGACAGGGAAATGGCTACACCTTC. V and J are TRBV7-3 and TRBJ1-2, with 8 bases identical to TRBD1. Germline trimming cut 5 bases from V and 6 bases from J; bases unmatched to any gene: 5. Germline V gene sequence: CDR1 SGHTA, CDR2 FQGTGA. The CDR3 consists of 13 residues.

The chain combines TRBV2 with TRBJ1-1; D is unclear. Germline V CDR1 and CDR2: SNHLY, FYNNEI. The CDR3 contains 14 residues. Trimming shortened V by 4 bases and J by 1 base, and 10 bases separated the two germline ends. CDR3 nucleotide sequence: TGTGCCAGCAGTGGACAACTTAAGAACACTGAAGCTTTCTTT. Amino acid sequence: CASSGQLKNTEAFF.

The chain uses TRBV5-1 and TRBJ1-2; D unresolved. Germline V gives CDR1 SGHRS, CDR2 YFSETQ. CDR3 length: 12 amino acids. Deletions cut 0 bases from V and 6 bases from J, with 6 bases between. The CDR3 spells CASSLAENGYTF. The CDR3 DNA sequence: TGCGCCAGCAGCTTGGCCGAGAATGGCTACACCTTC.

V and J are TRBV19 and TRBJ2-1; TRBD2 matches 11 bases. The CDR3 runs 13 residues. The V gene end was trimmed by 5 bases and the J gene end by 13 bases; junction bases not matched to a gene: 7. Germline values: CDR1 LNHDA, CDR2 SQIVND (reference sequence). CDR3 residues: CASSLGLAVDQFF. In nucleotides, the CDR3 is TGTGCCAGTAGTCTGGGACTAGCGGTGGATCAGTTCTTC.

The chain links TRBV12-5 to TRBJ2-3, with TRBD2 matching 10 bases. This CDR3 comprises 16 residues. Unmatched junction bases numbered 11, after V lost 3 bases and J lost 8 bases. The germline gives CDR1 LGHNT, CDR2 FRNRAP. The CDR3 loop is CASGFPRTSGSGTQYF. In nucleotides, the CDR3 is TGTGCTAGTGGTTTCCCCCGGACTAGCGGTTCGGGTACGCAGTATTTT.

V usage is TRBV6-5 and J usage is TRBJ2-7; D is perhaps TRBD2 (6 bases). Germline assignment: CDR1 MNHEY and CDR2 SVGAGI. The ends were cut back, 4 bases at V and 2 bases at J, with 9 bases in the middle. There are 13 residues in the CDR3. CDR3 sequence (DNA): TGTGCCAGCAGTTCCGGGAGAACCTACGAGCAGTACTTC. The encoded protein is CASSSGRTYEQYF.

J is TRBJ2-7 and V is TRBV5-1; 8 nucleotides agree with TRBD1. The CDR3 length is 11 residues. Germline V CDR1 and CDR2: SGHRS, YFSETQ. V lost 4 bases, J lost 13 bases, and 7 bases stayed unmatched. The CDR3 DNA is TGCGCCAGCAGCCACGGACAGGGATTTTACTTC. Protein product: CASSHGQGFYF.